The rows below give T cell receptor beta chains drawn from one sample of a study of cytomegalovirus exposure and HLA in healthy donors. Repertoires were generated with immunoSEQ multiplex PCR, while TCRdb's copy carries only in-frame clones and drops some. The sample holds 210,000 or so clones, around 79% seen once. Sequencing was performed on PBMCs. The receptors were gathered from a girl aged 2-9 years in good health and CMV-seronegative. The CDR3 runs from the conserved cysteine through the conserved F or W. A D gene is named only where the DNA matches it firmly. Size tells how often a clone was seen (once, few, many) or the class of an expanded clone, and some rows leave it out.

D gene	J gene	V gene	clone size	CDR3 DNA	CDR3 protein
-	TRBJ2-6	TRBV5-4	-	TGTGCCAGCAGCTTTGGTAGCTCTGGGGCCAACGTCCTGACTTTC	CASSFGSSGANVLTF
-	TRBJ2-1	TRBV7-2	-	TGTGCCAGCAGCTTTAGTATTAATGAGCAGTTCTTC	CASSFSINEQFF
TRBD1	TRBJ1-2	TRBV5-4	-	TGTGCCAGCAGCTGGGGACAGGGTAACGGCTACACCTTC	CASSWGQGNGYTF
TRBD2	TRBJ2-1	TRBV5-1	-	TGCGCCAGCAGCTTGCAACTAGCGGGGTCTCCTTTTAATGAGCAGTTCTTC	CASSLQLAGSPFNEQFF
TRBD2	TRBJ2-1	TRBV5-6	-	TGTGCCAGCAGCGCGGGGACTAGCGGGAGTAATGAGCAGTTCTTC	CASSAGTSGSNEQFF
TRBD2	TRBJ2-7	TRBV6-1	-	TGTGCCAGCAGTGGGACTAGCTACCACGAGCAGTACTTC	CASSGTSYHEQYF
-	TRBJ2-7	TRBV5-1	few	TGCGCCAGCAGCAATTGGGGGCCCCCCAGCTCCTACGAGCAGTACTTC	CASSNWGPPSSYEQYF
TRBD1	TRBJ2-1	TRBV5-1	-	TGCGCCAGCAGCCAGGACAGGGGTTCGAATGAGCAGTTCTTC	CASSQDRGSNEQFF
TRBD2	TRBJ2-1	TRBV5-6	-	TGTGCCAGCAGCTTAACTAGCGGGTACAATGAGCAGTTCTTC	CASSLTSGYNEQFF
TRBD1	TRBJ1-2	TRBV5-4	-	TGTGCCAGCAGCTTGGCTGGACAGGCCTATTATGGCTACACCTTC	CASSLAGQAYYGYTF
-	TRBJ1-1	TRBV6-5	-	TGTGCCAGCAGTTACGGGGCCCAGGGTGAAGCTTTCTTT	CASSYGAQGEAFF
TRBD2	TRBJ2-3	TRBV15	-	TGTGCCACCAGCACTCGGCTCGGACTAGGGATGGATACGCAGTATTTT	CATSTRLGLGMDTQYF
-	TRBJ2-1	TRBV14	-	TGTGCCAGCAGCCCCGCGGACAGTAACAATGAGCAGTTCTTC	CASSPADSNNEQFF
-	TRBJ2-3	TRBV29-1	-	TGCAGCGTTGGTGACCGGGGGGCGCGCACAGATACGCAGTATTTT	CSVGDRGARTDTQYF
TRBD1	TRBJ1-6	TRBV19	few	TGTGCCAGTAGTATTTCTAGGACAGGGGTAAACTCACCCCTCCACTTT	CASSISRTGVNSPLHF
-	TRBJ1-1	TRBV9	few	TGTGCCAGCATCCCGGACACATTGAACACTGAAGCTTTCTTT	CASIPDTLNTEAFF
TRBD1	TRBJ1-2	TRBV25-1	-	TGTGCCAGCAGTGAAACCCGGGACAGGGGCTATGGCTACACCTTC	CASSETRDRGYGYTF
TRBD2	TRBJ2-7	TRBV6-6	-	TGTGCCAGCAGCTTTGGGACTACCCTTTCGTACTTC	CASSFGTTLSYF
-	TRBJ2-2	TRBV6-1	-	TGTGCCAGCAGTGGAAGACTAGGCCTGGGTAATTCCGGGGAGCTGTTTTTT	CASSGRLGLGNSGELFF
TRBD2	TRBJ2-7	TRBV6-1	-	TGTGCCAGCAGTGAAGAAGGACCCTGGGGACTAGCGGGGAAATACGAGCAGTACTTC	CASSEEGPWGLAGKYEQYF
-	TRBJ1-1	TRBV7-4	-	TGTGCCAGCAGCCGGGGGGGCGCGGGACGCTGGCTTTTGGCTTTCTTT	CASSRGGAGRWLLAFF
TRBD1	TRBJ1-1	TRBV19	-	TGTGCCAGTAGTGCCTCACAGGGGAGGTGGACTGAAGCTTTCTTT	CASSASQGRWTEAFF
-	TRBJ1-1	TRBV27	once	TGTGCCAGCAGACTCAGGGCGAGAAACACTGAAGCTTTCTTT	CASRLRARNTEAFF
TRBD1	TRBJ2-1	TRBV9	-	TGTGCCAGCAGCTGGACAGGGGAGCCTTATAATGAGCAGTTCTTC	CASSWTGEPYNEQFF
-	TRBJ2-3	TRBV6-5	-	TGTGCCAGCACCGCCTCCACGGTGGATACGCAGTATTTT	CASTASTVDTQYF
-	TRBJ2-2	TRBV7-7	-	TGTGCCAGCAGCCTCAATGCGGGCGAGAACACCGGGGAGCTGTTTTTT	CASSLNAGENTGELFF
-	TRBJ1-2	TRBV29-1	few	TGCAGCGACCGGTCTTTAGATGGCTACACCTTC	CSDRSLDGYTF
-	TRBJ1-2	TRBV6-1	-	TGTGCCAGCAGTGAAGTCTCCTATGGCTACACCTTC	CASSEVSYGYTF
-	TRBJ2-1	TRBV30	-	TGTGCCTGGAGCTTGGACACCTACTCCTACAATGAGCAGTTCTTC	CAWSLDTYSYNEQFF
-	TRBJ1-2	TRBV6-1	-	TGTGCCAGCAGTGAAACAGGGTCCCTCCAGAGCTATGGCTACACCTTC	CASSETGSLQSYGYTF
-	TRBJ2-7	TRBV2	few	TGTGCCAGCAAGTATACTTTATTGTACGAGCAGTACTTC	CASKYTLLYEQYF
-	TRBJ1-1	TRBV5-4	-	TGTGCCAGCAGCTCAATCGGAGTTAGCACTGAAGCTTTCTTT	CASSSIGVSTEAFF
-	TRBJ2-7	TRBV5-1	few	TGCGCCAGCAGCTTGCTCCTAAGAATCTACGAGCAGTACTTC	CASSLLLRIYEQYF
TRBD1	TRBJ1-4	TRBV19	-	TGTGCCAGTAGTATCCAGGCAGGGGGCGGTTGGAGCCCTAATGAAAAACTGTTTTTT	CASSIQAGGGWSPNEKLFF
-	TRBJ2-1	TRBV10-3	-	TGTGCCATCAGACCAACGGACTTCCCCTATAGGTATGAGCAGTTCTTC	CAIRPTDFPYRYEQFF
-	TRBJ1-1	TRBV25-1	-	TGTGCCAGCAGTGAATTCGGGGGAAGGAACACTGAAGCTTTCTTT	CASSEFGGRNTEAFF
TRBD2	TRBJ2-5	TRBV27	-	TGTGCCAACAGGCCACCCGGACTAGGTGTAGAGACCCAGTACTTC	CANRPPGLGVETQYF
-	TRBJ1-5	TRBV30	-	TGTGCCTGGAGCCAGGCTCCTTATAGCAATCAGCCCCAGCATTTT	CAWSQAPYSNQPQHF
TRBD2	TRBJ2-7	TRBV5-4	-	TGTGCCAGCAGCTTGGCCGGGGGTAGCGGGGCCTACGAGCAGTACTTC	CASSLAGGSGAYEQYF
TRBD1	TRBJ2-1	TRBV18	-	TGTGCCAGCTCACCCCAGACAGGGAATTCCTACAATGAGCAGTTCTTC	CASSPQTGNSYNEQFF
-	TRBJ2-5	TRBV6-4	-	TGTGCCAGCAAGTGCGGGGGCGAAGAGACCCAGTACTTC	CASKCGGEETQYF
-	TRBJ1-4	TRBV27	few	TGTGCCAGCAGTTTCTTACCGCGTCAGGATGAAAAACTGTTTTTT	CASSFLPRQDEKLFF
-	TRBJ1-5	TRBV2	-	TGTGCCAGCAGTGATAGTGCAGGGAGCAATCAGCCCCAGCATTTT	CASSDSAGSNQPQHF
-	TRBJ1-2	TRBV4-1	-	TGCGCCAGCAGCCCCGTTGGGGAGAACTATGGCTACACCTTC	CASSPVGENYGYTF
-	TRBJ1-5	TRBV10-3	few	TGTGCCATCAGTGAGTCAGAGGGTGGCAATCAGCCCCAGCATTTT	CAISESEGGNQPQHF
-	TRBJ2-1	TRBV27	-	TGTGCCAGCAGTTTATTAGGCGGTGAGCAGTTCTTC	CASSLLGGEQFF
TRBD1	TRBJ1-5	TRBV6-1	once	TGTGCCAGCAGCCAAACAGGGGGATTAGAGCAGCCCCAGCATTTT	CASSQTGGLEQPQHF
TRBD1	TRBJ2-7	TRBV10-2	-	TGCGCCAGCAGAGGACAGGGGATCTCCTACGAGCAGTACTTC	CASRGQGISYEQYF
TRBD1	TRBJ1-4	TRBV2	-	TGTGCCACTGTACAGGGGGCTGAAGAAAAACTGTTTTTT	CATVQGAEEKLFF
-	TRBJ2-7	TRBV5-6	-	TGTGCCAGCAGCGTGGGGGGGACAGCACTTTACGAGCAGTACTTC	CASSVGGTALYEQYF
TRBD2	TRBJ2-7	TRBV5-1	-	TGCGCCAGCAGCCTAGCGGGGGGATCCTACGAGCAGTACTTC	CASSLAGGSYEQYF
TRBD2	TRBJ2-4	TRBV4-2	-	TGTGCCAGCAGCCAAGATCCCGGGACTAGCAGCGTTTGGGACATTCAGTACTTC	CASSQDPGTSSVWDIQYF
TRBD1	TRBJ2-1	TRBV5-1	few	TGCGCCAGCAGCGGCCACGGGGGGACAGGGAACAATGAGCAGTTCTTC	CASSGHGGTGNNEQFF
-	TRBJ2-1	TRBV5-1	-	TGCGCCAGCAGCAGTGTCAGGGCTCAGTGGGGGGTGCAAGTCAATGAGCAGTTCTTC	CASSSVRAQWGVQVNEQFF